The next 2 T cell receptor beta chains were all read from a single sample in a study of T-cell reconstitution after alpha-beta-depleted transplantation in children. Library preparation (for TCRbeta) was performed with unique molecular identifiers. TCRdb independently ran MiXCR on the PCR reads; one entry per CDR3 protein. The table shows fewer than 450,000 distinct CDR3 sequences, with around 15% occurring only once. The material was PBMCs, mostly from graft donor cells, obtained 360 days after TCRalphabeta/CD19-depleted stem cell transplant. These receptors all stem from a male patient aged 2 to 9 who had a stem cell transplant for acute lymphoblastic leukemia, so the T cells may come from the graft donor.

This clonotype was seen ten or more times. The chain links TRBV20-1 to TRBJ2-7; D uncertain. Per germline, CDR1 DFQATT and CDR2 SNEGSKA (reference sequence). The CDR3 extends over 12 amino acids. V lost 0 bases to trimming and J lost 3 bases, with 6 bases between them. This CDR3 reads CSARDRSYEQYF. CDR3 sequence (DNA): TGCAGTGCTAGAGATCGTAGCTACGAGCAGTACTTC.

This rearrangement joins TRBV11-2 to TRBJ2-1, with D unresolved. The ends were cut back, 2 bases at V and 7 bases at J, with 18 bases in the middle. This CDR3 spans 16 amino acids. Germline CDR1 is SGHAT and CDR2 is FQNNGV. This chain's CDR3 is CASSLFSYGQANEQFF. The CDR3 DNA sequence: TGTGCCAGCAGCTTATTCTCCTATGGGCAGGCGAATGAGCAGTTCTTC.